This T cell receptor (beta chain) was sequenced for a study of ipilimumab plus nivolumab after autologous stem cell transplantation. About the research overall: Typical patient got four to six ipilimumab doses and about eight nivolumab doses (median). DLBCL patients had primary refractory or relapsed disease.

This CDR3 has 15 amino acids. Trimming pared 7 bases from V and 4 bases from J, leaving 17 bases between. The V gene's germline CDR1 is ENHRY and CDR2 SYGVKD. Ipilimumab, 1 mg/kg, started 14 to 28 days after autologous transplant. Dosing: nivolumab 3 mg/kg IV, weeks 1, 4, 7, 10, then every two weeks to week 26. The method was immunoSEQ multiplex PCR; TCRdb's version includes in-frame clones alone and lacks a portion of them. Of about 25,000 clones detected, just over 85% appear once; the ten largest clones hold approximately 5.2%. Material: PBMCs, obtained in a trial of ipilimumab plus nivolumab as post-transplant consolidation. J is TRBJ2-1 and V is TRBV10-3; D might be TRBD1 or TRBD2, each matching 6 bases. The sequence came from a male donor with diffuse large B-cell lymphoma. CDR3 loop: CAITAGGPSYNEQFF. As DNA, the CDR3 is TGTGCCATCACCGCCGGGGGCCCCTCATACAATGAGCAGTTCTTC.